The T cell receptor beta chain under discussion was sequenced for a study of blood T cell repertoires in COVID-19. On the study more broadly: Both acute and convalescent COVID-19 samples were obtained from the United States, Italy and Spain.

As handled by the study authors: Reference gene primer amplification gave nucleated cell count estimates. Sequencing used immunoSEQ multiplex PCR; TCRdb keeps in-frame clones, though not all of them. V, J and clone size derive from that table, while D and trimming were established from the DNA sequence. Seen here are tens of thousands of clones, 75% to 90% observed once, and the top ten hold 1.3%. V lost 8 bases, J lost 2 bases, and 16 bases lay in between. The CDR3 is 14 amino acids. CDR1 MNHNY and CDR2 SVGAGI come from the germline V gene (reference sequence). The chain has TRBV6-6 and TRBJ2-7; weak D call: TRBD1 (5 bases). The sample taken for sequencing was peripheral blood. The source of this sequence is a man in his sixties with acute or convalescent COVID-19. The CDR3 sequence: CASDAGKDTYEQYF. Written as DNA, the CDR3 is TGTGCCAGCGACGCAGGCAAGGACACCTACGAGCAGTACTTC.